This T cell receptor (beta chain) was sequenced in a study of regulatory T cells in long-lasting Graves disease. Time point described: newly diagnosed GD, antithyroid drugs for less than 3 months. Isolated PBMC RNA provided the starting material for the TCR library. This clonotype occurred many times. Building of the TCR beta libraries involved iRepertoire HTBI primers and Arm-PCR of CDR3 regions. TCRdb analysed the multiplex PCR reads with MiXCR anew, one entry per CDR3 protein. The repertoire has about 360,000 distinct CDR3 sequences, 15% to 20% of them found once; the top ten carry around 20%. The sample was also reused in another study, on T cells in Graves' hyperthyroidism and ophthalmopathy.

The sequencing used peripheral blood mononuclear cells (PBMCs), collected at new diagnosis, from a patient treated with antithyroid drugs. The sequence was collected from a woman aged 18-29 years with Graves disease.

CDR3 DNA sequence: TGTGCCAGCAGCCAAGATCCCCGGACTGGACGTGGCTACACCTTC. Its protein is CASSQDPRTGRGYTF. The chain recombines TRBV3-1 with TRBJ1-2; no definite D call. CDR3 length equals 15 residues. Trimming cost V 0 bases and J 7 bases, with 15 bases left between them. Germline V gene sequence: CDR1 LGHDT, CDR2 YNNKEL (reference sequence).